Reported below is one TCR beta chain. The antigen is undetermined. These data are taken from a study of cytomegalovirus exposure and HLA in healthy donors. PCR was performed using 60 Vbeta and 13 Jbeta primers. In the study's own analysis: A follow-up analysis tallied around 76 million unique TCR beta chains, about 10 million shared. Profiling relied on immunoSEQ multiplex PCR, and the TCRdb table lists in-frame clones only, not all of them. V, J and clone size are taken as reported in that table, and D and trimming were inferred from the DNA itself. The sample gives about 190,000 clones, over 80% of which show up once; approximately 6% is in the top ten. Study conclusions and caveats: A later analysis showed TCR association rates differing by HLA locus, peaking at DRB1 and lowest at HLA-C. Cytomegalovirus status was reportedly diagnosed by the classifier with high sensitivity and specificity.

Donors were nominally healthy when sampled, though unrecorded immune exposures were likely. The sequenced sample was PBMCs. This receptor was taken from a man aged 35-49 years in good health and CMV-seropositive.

Here the CDR3 reads CASSYNPTGGNSPLHF. The CDR3 nucleotides are TGTGCCAGCAGTTACAATCCGACAGGGGGAAATTCACCCCTCCACTTT. This chain links TRBV6-6 with TRBJ1-6; 9 bases are a match to TRBD1. Germline CDR1 is MNHNY and CDR2 is SVGAGI (reference sequence). The V segment lost 2 bases and the J segment 7 bases; nucleotides outside the gene matches: 6. The length of the CDR3 is 16 residues.